The 9 T cell receptor beta chains below all came from one sample that was sequenced in a study of identical twins. Each CDR3 protein gets one entry after TCRdb re-called the 5' RACE reads with MiXCR. Found here are more than 400,000 distinct CDR3 sequences, roughly 15% of them singletons; the top ten hold about 0.47%. In addition, the sample was reused for a study of yellow fever vaccine responses in identical twins.

The sample taken for sequencing was CD4+ T cells sorted from blood. Source of these receptors: a woman between 18 and 29 years old in good health.

The chain has TRBV2 and TRBJ2-7; D uncertain. With 11 bases removed from V and 2 bases from J, the gap between germline ends came to 13 bases. There are 12 residues in the CDR3. Germline CDR1 SNHLY, CDR2 FYNNEI. CDR3 bases: TGTGCCTCGAACTCGCTAACCTACGAGCAGTACGTC. It is translated as CASNSLTYEQYV.

In its sample, this clonotype was seen a few times. The V and J genes are TRBV14 and TRBJ2-7, with D perhaps TRBD2 (6 bases). This CDR3 is built from 15 residues. The V gene lost 1 base and the J gene lost 4 bases, with 14 bases spanning the gap. Germline V gives CDR1 SGHDN, CDR2 FVKESK. The CDR3 coding sequence is TGTGCCAGCAGCCAAGCCGGGAGTAGAACATACGAGCAGTACGTC. This encodes CASSQAGSRTYEQYV.

The V and J genes are TRBV5-1 and TRBJ2-1, with TRBD2 matching 9 bases. The germline CDR1 and CDR2 sequences are SGHRS and YFSETQ. V gave up 5 bases and J gave up 8 bases; unmatched junction bases: 8. CDR3 length equals 14 residues. The CDR3, as DNA: TGCGCCAGCAGTCGCGGGAGGGCCTTGGATGAGCAGTTCTTC. Protein: CASSRGRALDEQFF. The whole variable domain, remainder taken from reference TRBV5-1 and TRBJ2-1, is KAGVTQTPRYLIKTRGQQVTLSCSPISGHRSVSWYQQTPGQGLQFLFEYFSETQRNKGNFPGRFSGRQFSNSRSEMNVSTLELGDSALYLCASSRGRALDEQFFGPGTRLTVL.

This clonotype was observed a few times. V and J are TRBV5-1 and TRBJ1-2; D is perhaps TRBD1 (6 bases). This CDR3 has 15 residues. Germline V CDR1 and CDR2: SGHRS, YFSETQ. Trimming stripped 4 bases from V and 0 bases from J, with 13 bases between. CDR3 in DNA: TGCGCCAGCAGCGCACGACAGGCGGCTAACTATGGCTACACCTTC. Its translation is CASSARQAANYGYTF.

In its sample, this clonotype was seen a few times. The rearrangement joins TRBV3-1 to TRBJ2-3; no definite D call. There are 14 residues in the CDR3. Between the trimmed V and J ends, which lost 4 bases and 4 bases, there was a span of 12 bases. The germline V gene has CDR1 LGHDT and CDR2 YNNKEL (reference sequence). CDR3 loop: CASSPQMPADTQYF. In DNA, the CDR3 is TGTGCCAGCAGCCCCCAGATGCCGGCAGATACGCAGTATTTT.

The chain combines TRBV19 with TRBJ2-1; 9 bases are shared with TRBD1. The CDR3 runs 14 residues. Germline V gives CDR1 LNHDA, CDR2 SQIVND (reference sequence). V was clipped by 5 bases and J by 5 bases; unmatched bases: 4. The CDR3 coding sequence is TGTGCCAGTAGTGCGGGACAGGGCCACAATGAGCAGTTCTTC. Residues: CASSAGQGHNEQFF. The full variable domain, in which reference TRBV19 and TRBJ2-1 provide the parts outside the CDR3, is DGGITQSPKYLFRKEGQNVTLSCEQNLNHDAMYWYRQDPGQGLRLIYYSQIVNDFQKGDIAEGYSVSREKKESFPLTVTSAQKNPTAFYLCASSAGQGHNEQFFGPGTRLTVL.

Concerning this clonotype itself: Its ends do not fully match the called genes, so a read error is possible. This rearrangement joins TRBV28 to TRBJ2-1; D gene uncertain. This CDR3 region has 11 residues. CDR1 MDHEN and CDR2 SYDVKM come from the germline V gene. CDR3 DNA sequence: TGTGCCAGCAGTACCCCCCCTTTCGTCCTCTTC. Its translation is CASSTPPFVLF.

This clonotype has a handful of counts. The chain couples TRBV12-3 or TRBV12-4 to TRBJ2-1, with 11 nucleotides matching TRBD2. Trimming took 4 bases from V and 10 from J; bases not matched to a gene: 9. The CDR3 is 15 amino acids. The DNA of the CDR3 is TGTGCCAGCAGTTCTATAGCGGGAGGGCCGGGGGAGCAGTTCTTC. As protein: CASSSIAGGPGEQFF.

This clonotype came up a few times. V is TRBV29-1 and J is TRBJ2-1; the match to TRBD2 covers 9 bases. This CDR3 contains 15 residues. CDR1 SQVTM and CDR2 ANQGSEA come from the germline V gene. V lost 1 base and J lost 5; bases outside the gene matches: 6. For the CDR3, the DNA is TGCAGCGTTGAAGGGGCGGGAGGGTGGAACAATGAGCAGTTCTTC. Translation: CSVEGAGGWNNEQFF.